The 20 T cell receptor beta chains in this list originate from one sample, sequenced in a study of blood T cell repertoires in COVID-19. Measured with immunoSEQ multiplex PCR; TCRdb has only the in-frame clones, and not every one. The sample consists of over 20,000 clones, 80% to 90% of them appearing once. Source material: peripheral blood. These receptors were taken from a man in his 70s with active COVID-19.

The V gene is TRBV7-2, the J gene TRBJ2-1; TRBD2 agrees at 12 bases. The V segment lost 1 base and the J segment 10 bases; nucleotides outside the gene matches: 8. CDR1 SGHTA and CDR2 FQGNSA come from the germline V gene. This CDR3 spans 16 amino acids. The CDR3 bases are TGTGCCAGCAGCTTAGATGTCGCTAGCGGGAGGGGGGAGCAGTTCTTC. Translating it yields CASSLDVASGRGEQFF.

The chain carries TRBV12-3 or TRBV12-4 and TRBJ2-1; D gene unclear. V lost 6 bases and J lost 5, with 11 bases in between. The CDR3 has 13 amino acids. CDR3 nucleotide sequence: TGTGCCAGCAGCCCAGCGATCCACAATGAGCAGTTCTTC. Protein sequence: CASSPAIHNEQFF.

The V gene is TRBV7-9, the J gene TRBJ2-4; 7 bases are shared with TRBD1. V lost 4 bases and J lost 0; bases outside the gene matches: 3. The CDR3 covers 15 residues. Germline values: CDR1 SEHNR, CDR2 FQNEAQ (reference sequence). For the CDR3, the DNA is TGTGCCAGCAGCTGGACAGGTTTAGCCAAAAACATTCAGTACTTC. Translation gives CASSWTGLAKNIQYF.

This chain links TRBV5-4 with TRBJ1-5, with D perhaps TRBD1 (5 bases). The germline V and J ends were trimmed by 1 base and 2 bases, with 10 bases remaining between them. Germline-derived CDR1 and CDR2 are SGHNT and YYREEE (reference sequence). This CDR3 has 15 residues. The CDR3 nucleotides are TGTGCCAGCAGCTTGAAGGGGCTTGGCAATCAGCCCCAGCATTTT. Protein: CASSLKGLGNQPQHF. The whole variable domain, remainder taken from reference TRBV5-4 and TRBJ1-5, is ETGVTQSPTHLIKTRGQQVTLRCSSQSGHNTVSWYQQALGQGPQFIFQYYREEENGRGNFPPRFSGLQFPNYSSELNVNALELDDSALYLCASSLKGLGNQPQHFGDGTRLSIL.

V is TRBV10-3 and J is TRBJ2-5, with 12 nucleotides matching TRBD2. J lost 3 bases, V lost 8 bases, and 7 bases had no gene match. The CDR3 is 15 amino acids. The germline gives CDR1 ENHRY, CDR2 SYGVKD. CDR3 amino acids: CAISSGGALKETQYF. Written as DNA, the CDR3 is TGTGCCATCTCTAGCGGGGGGGCCTTAAAAGAGACCCAGTACTTC.

The genes are TRBV6-5 and TRBJ2-3; TRBD1 is a possible D gene (6 bases). Looked up from germline, CDR1 is MNHEY and CDR2 is SVGAGI. CDR3 size: 14 residues. V lost 8 bases and J 3 bases, leaving 15 bases between the germline ends. CDR3 sequence reads: CASHTGQGTDTQYF. In DNA form, the CDR3 reads TGTGCCAGCCATACTGGGCAGGGGACAGATACGCAGTATTTT.

This clone was recorded a few times. The V gene is TRBV11-2, the J gene TRBJ1-2; D perhaps matches TRBD1 (5 bases). The CDR3 is 17 amino acids. The germline CDR1 and CDR2 sequences are SGHAT and FQNNGV. The V end lost 4 bases, the J end lost 0 bases, and 18 bases lay between the germline ends. CDR3 in DNA: TGTGCCAGCAGCTCCCGTATGACAGCGTTAGCTAACTATGGCTACACCTTC. Translation gives CASSSRMTALANYGYTF.

V gene TRBV6-5 combines with J gene TRBJ2-3, with D unclear. The germline V gene has CDR1 MNHEY and CDR2 SVGAGI. V lost 4 bases and J lost 1, with 6 bases in between. The length of the CDR3 is 13 residues. CDR3 sequence: CASSLRGTDTQYF. In nucleotides, the CDR3 is TGTGCCAGCAGTTTACGAGGCACAGATACGCAGTATTTT.

The J gene is TRBJ2-5, the V gene TRBV11-3; tentatively, D is TRBD1 (6 bases). Germline V lookup: CDR1 SGHNT, CDR2 YENEEA. This CDR3 contains 14 residues. V lost 2 bases and J 4 bases, leaving 11 bases between the germline ends. The CDR3 here is CASSLSTGRETQYF. The DNA of the CDR3 is TGTGCCAGCAGCTTATCTACAGGGAGAGAGACCCAGTACTTC.

The V and J genes are TRBV7-6 and TRBJ2-2; 10 nucleotides align to TRBD1. V gave up 2 bases and J gave up 4 bases; unmatched junction bases: 4. The germline CDR1 and CDR2 sequences are SGHVS and FNYEAQ. The CDR3 sequence is 16 residues long. This chain's CDR3 is CASSLYGTGVTGELFF. Here the CDR3 DNA reads TGTGCCAGCAGCTTATACGGGACAGGGGTCACCGGGGAGCTGTTTTTT. The complete variable domain, with remaining parts taken from reference TRBV7-6 and TRBJ2-2, reads GAGVSQSPRYKVTKRGQDVALRCDPISGHVSLYWYRQALGQGPEFLTYFNYEAQQDKSGLPNDRFSAERPEGSISTLTIQRTEQRDSAMYRCASSLYGTGVTGELFFGEGSRLTVL.

The gene calls are TRBV11-2 and TRBJ1-2; 7 positions match TRBD1. The CDR3 extends over 13 amino acids. The ends lost 4 bases at V and 8 bases at J; junction bases unmatched: 7. From germline, CDR1 is SGHAT and CDR2 FQNNGV. CDR3 bases: TGTGCCAGCAGCTCTACAGGGGTAGGGGGCTACACCTTC. This codes for CASSSTGVGGYTF.

The rearrangement joins TRBV19 to TRBJ1-5, with 9 nucleotides matching TRBD1. Germline V lookup: CDR1 LNHDA, CDR2 SQIVND (reference sequence). J lost 6 bases, V lost 3 bases, and 15 bases had no gene match. This CDR3 has 18 residues. The chain's CDR3 is CASSMPRDRATAGQPQHF. The CDR3 nucleotides read TGTGCCAGTAGTATGCCCCGGGACAGGGCCACGGCGGGTCAGCCCCAGCATTTT. Looking up the rest from reference TRBV19 and TRBJ1-5 gives the full variable domain: DGGITQSPKYLFRKEGQNVTLSCEQNLNHDAMYWYRQDPGQGLRLIYYSQIVNDFQKGDIAEGYSVSREKKESFPLTVTSAQKNPTAFYLCASSMPRDRATAGQPQHFGDGTRLSIL.

Only a few counts were recorded for this clone. The chain has TRBV4-1 and TRBJ1-5, with D possibly TRBD1 on 5 matching bases. The CDR3 spans 15 residues. V was shortened by 0 bases and J by 5 bases, with 11 bases between the two germline ends. CDR1 is MGHRA, CDR2 YSYEKL, per germline. This CDR3 is CASSQEGQTYQPQHF. In DNA, the CDR3 is TGCGCCAGCAGCCAAGAGGGGCAGACCTATCAGCCCCAGCATTTT.

The chain has TRBV11-2 and TRBJ1-1; maybe TRBD1 (6 bases). The CDR3 is 12 amino acids. Trimming shortened V by 3 bases and J by 7 bases, and 9 bases separated the two germline ends. CDR1 is SGHAT, CDR2 FQNNGV, per germline. For the CDR3, the DNA is TGTGCCAGCAGCTTTAGGACAGATGAAGCTTTCTTT. Amino acid sequence: CASSFRTDEAFF.

This clone was counted a few times. The chain couples TRBV29-1 to TRBJ1-2; 9 nucleotides line up with TRBD1. CDR1 SQVTM and CDR2 ANQGSEA come from the germline V gene. There are 12 residues in the CDR3. Trimming removed 6 bases from V and 7 bases from J; junction bases left unmatched: 6. CDR3 sequence: CSVEQGAAGYTF. The CDR3 nucleotides read TGCAGCGTCGAACAGGGGGCGGCTGGCTACACCTTC.

V and J are TRBV5-1 and TRBJ2-5; perhaps TRBD2 as D (5 bases). The CDR3 extends over 15 amino acids. Germline CDR1 SGHRS, CDR2 YFSETQ. The V end lost 1 base, the J end lost 1 base, and 11 bases lay between the germline ends. The CDR3 reads CASSLIPGIQETQYF. In DNA, the CDR3 is TGCGCCAGCAGCTTGATCCCCGGGATCCAAGAGACCCAGTACTTC.

The chain recombines TRBV7-9 with TRBJ1-5, with TRBD1 as a possible D gene (6 bases). Germline V gene data show CDR1 as SEHNR and CDR2 as FQNEAQ (reference sequence). This CDR3 has 14 residues. Trimming took 1 base from V and 4 from J, leaving 8 bases between them. CDR3 coding DNA: TGTGCCAGCAGCTTAGGGGGGCGAAATCAGCCCCAGCATTTT. Amino acids: CASSLGGRNQPQHF.

The chain employs TRBV7-6 and TRBJ1-1; 10 bases align to TRBD1. CDR3 length equals 15 residues. The germline V gene encodes CDR1 SGHVS and CDR2 FNYEAQ. With V trimmed by 5 bases and J by 2 bases, 5 bases remained unmatched. The chain's CDR3 is CASSATGGSNTEAFF. For the CDR3, the DNA is TGTGCCAGCAGCGCGACAGGGGGCTCTAACACTGAAGCTTTCTTT.

The chain couples TRBV2 to TRBJ1-6, with 9 bases lining up with TRBD1. The CDR3 contains 14 residues. V lost 6 bases and J lost 7; bases outside the gene matches: 4. The germline CDR1 and CDR2 sequences are SNHLY and FYNNEI. DNA of the CDR3: TGTGCCAGCAGCCGCGGACAGGGGAATTCACCCCTCCACTTT. Protein product: CASSRGQGNSPLHF.

Only a few counts were recorded for this clone. This chain connects TRBV7-9 to TRBJ2-7, with 8 bases lining up with TRBD2. The V gene's germline CDR1 is SEHNR and CDR2 FQNEAQ (reference sequence). J lost 0 bases, V lost 4 bases, and 8 bases had no gene match. The CDR3 covers 16 residues. The chain's CDR3 is CASSSPPAGDSYEQYF. DNA for the CDR3: TGTGCCAGCAGCTCCCCTCCAGCGGGAGACTCCTACGAGCAGTACTTC.